Below are 29 T cell receptor beta chains sequenced from a single sample in a study of shared T cell receptors in the human thymus. Libraries were prepared by immunoSEQ multiplex PCR; TCRdb keeps only in-frame clonotypes and omits some of them. The sample includes roughly 560,000 clones, 70% to 80% of them seen just once. This sample was shared with a second study, whose subject was human thymus T cells.

Sample: thymocytes. Receptors were obtained from a boy less than two years old with a congenital heart defect.

The V and J genes are TRBV4-2 and TRBJ2-4; D gene unclear. CDR1 LGHNA and CDR2 YNFKEQ come from the germline V gene. Trimming removed 1 base at V and 10 bases at J, with 5 bases between. The CDR3 has 11 amino acids. The DNA for the CDR3 is TGTGCCAGCAGCCAAGCCCGTATTCAGTACTTC. Translation: CASSQARIQYF.

V gene TRBV4-1 combines with J gene TRBJ2-1, with TRBD2 matching 14 bases. With 4 bases clipped from V and 7 bases from J, the junction kept 12 bases outside the gene matches. Germline CDR1 reads MGHRA; CDR2 reads YSYEKL. CDR3 length equals 18 residues. Written as DNA, the CDR3 is TGCGCCAGCAGCCCCGGGACTAGCGGGAGAGGGTCGGAAAATGAGCAGTTCTTC. Protein sequence: CASSPGTSGRGSENEQFF.

V gene TRBV5-6 combines with J gene TRBJ2-1; 13 bases line up with TRBD2. Germline CDR1 is SGHDT and CDR2 is YYEEEE. The CDR3 totals 16 residues. Germline trimming cut 4 bases from V and 9 bases from J; bases unmatched to any gene: 10. The CDR3 sequence is CASSKWTSGSRGEQFF. DNA for the CDR3: TGTGCCAGCAGCAAGTGGACTAGCGGGAGCCGGGGTGAGCAGTTCTTC.

The chain joins TRBV7-2 to TRBJ2-6, with 7 nucleotides matching TRBD1. The ends lost 4 bases at V and 0 bases at J; junction bases unmatched: 6. Germline loops: CDR1 SGHTA, CDR2 FQGNSA. The CDR3 length is 17 residues. CDR3: CASSSRDSSSGANVLTF. Here the CDR3 DNA reads TGTGCCAGCAGCTCCCGGGACAGCAGCTCTGGGGCCAACGTCCTGACTTTC.

The chain recombines TRBV12-5 with TRBJ1-3; D is unclear. CDR1 and CDR2 (germline): LGHNT, FRNRAP. The CDR3 is made up of 12 amino acids. Trimming left V 2 bases short and J 3 bases short, with 2 bases between. The CDR3, as DNA: TGTGCTAGTGGTTTGTATGGAAACACCATATATTTT. Protein: CASGLYGNTIYF.

On this clone itself: The sample contains more than one DNA sequence encoding this CDR3. This sequence joins TRBV29-1 and TRBJ1-3, with a tentative D call TRBD1 (6 bases). Per germline, CDR1 SQVTM and CDR2 ANQGSEA. The CDR3 covers 13 residues. V was pared by 1 base and J by 4 bases, with 8 bases between. The CDR3 is CSVEGGQGNTIYF. The CDR3 nucleotides are TGCAGCGTTGAAGGGGGGCAGGGAAACACCATATATTTT.

The V and J genes are TRBV19 and TRBJ1-5; TRBD1 is a possible D gene (5 bases). The germline CDR1 and CDR2 sequences are LNHDA and SQIVND (reference sequence). CDR3 size: 15 residues. Trimming stripped 4 bases from V and 9 bases from J, with 19 bases between. The CDR3 bases are TGTGCCAGTAGTACGGGGACGGCTCCGCGGGGGCCCCAGCATTTT. Encoded protein: CASSTGTAPRGPQHF.

The J gene is TRBJ2-7, the V gene TRBV4-3, with 16 bases that match TRBD2. The V segment lost 0 bases and the J segment 1 base; nucleotides outside the gene matches: 6. This CDR3 is 19 amino acids long. Germline loops: CDR1 LGHNA, CDR2 YSLEER. Here the CDR3 reads CASSQDQGLAGGRSYEQYF. CDR3 sequence (DNA): TGCGCCAGCAGCCAAGATCAGGGACTAGCGGGAGGGCGGTCCTACGAGCAGTACTTC.

This clone was observed a few times. This chain connects TRBV11-2 to TRBJ1-2, with no clear D. The V gene's germline CDR1 is SGHAT and CDR2 FQNNGV. Deletions cut 1 base from V and 0 bases from J, with 12 bases between. This CDR3 comprises 16 residues. The DNA for the CDR3 is TGTGCCAGCAGCTTAGGAGCGGCAGGTTCTAACTATGGCTACACCTTC. It encodes CASSLGAAGSNYGYTF.

This rearrangement joins TRBV5-4 to TRBJ2-7; weak D call: TRBD2 (5 bases). Trimming pared 0 bases from V and 2 bases from J, leaving 15 bases between. CDR3 length: 16 amino acids. Germline loops: CDR1 SGHNT, CDR2 YYREEE (reference sequence). DNA for the CDR3: TGTGCCAGCAGCTTGGAGAGAGGGTACCCCACCTACGAGCAGTACTTC. Translation gives CASSLERGYPTYEQYF.

The chain uses TRBV5-1 and TRBJ2-7; tentatively, D is TRBD2 (7 bases). The CDR3 is 14 amino acids. Germline CDR1 is SGHRS and CDR2 is YFSETQ. V shed 4 bases and J shed 6 bases, with 17 bases lying between them. The chain's CDR3 is CASSPRGGTSEQYF. The DNA for the CDR3 is TGCGCCAGCAGCCCCCGCGGGGGCACATCCGAGCAGTACTTC. The complete variable domain, with remaining parts taken from reference TRBV5-1 and TRBJ2-7, reads KAGVTQTPRYLIKTRGQQVTLSCSPISGHRSVSWYQQTPGQGLQFLFEYFSETQRNKGNFPGRFSGRQFSNSRSEMNVSTLELGDSALYLCASSPRGGTSEQYFGPGTRLTVT.

This chain links TRBV4-2 with TRBJ2-2; tentatively, D is TRBD1 (6 bases). CDR1 is LGHNA and CDR2 is YNFKEQ in the germline V gene. The CDR3 sequence is 17 residues long. The germline V and J ends were trimmed by 4 bases and 0 bases, with 15 bases remaining between them. CDR3 loop: CASSPLPGTTNTGELFF. CDR3 DNA sequence: TGTGCCAGCAGCCCACTCCCCGGGACAACGAACACCGGGGAGCTGTTTTTT.

The chain joins TRBV10-3 to TRBJ2-7; 11 positions agree with TRBD2. Germline V gene lookup returns CDR1 ENHRY and CDR2 SYGVKD. Trimming cost V 2 bases and J 6 bases; bases outside gene matches: 3. The CDR3 covers 14 residues. CDR3 in DNA: TGTGCCATCAGTGAGACTAGCGGGAGATCCGAGCAGTACTTC. This sequence encodes CAISETSGRSEQYF.

The chain combines TRBV18 with TRBJ2-1; TRBD2 matches at 7 bases. The germline V gene encodes CDR1 KGHSH and CDR2 LQKENI. This CDR3 has 16 amino acids. V gave up 0 bases and J gave up 7 bases; unmatched junction bases: 9. CDR3 residues: CASSPPGGSTGNEQFF. DNA for the CDR3: TGTGCCAGCTCACCACCGGGCGGGAGTACGGGGAATGAGCAGTTCTTC.

This clone was recorded only once. The chain is built from TRBV4-3 and TRBJ2-1; a weak D match, TRBD1 (5 bases). V lost 0 bases to trimming and J lost 9 bases, with 21 bases between them. CDR3 size: 17 residues. The germline CDR1 and CDR2 sequences are LGHNA and YSLEER. CDR3: CASSQEMKGNRQCEQFF. Written as DNA, the CDR3 is TGCGCCAGCAGCCAAGAAATGAAGGGGAATAGGCAATGTGAGCAGTTCTTC.

The chain carries TRBV27 and TRBJ2-7; D perhaps matches TRBD2 (6 bases). The CDR3 spans 13 residues. The V end was cut by 3 bases, the J end by 7 bases, with 13 bases between. Germline V CDR1 and CDR2: MNHEY, SMNVEV (reference sequence). Here the CDR3 DNA reads TGTGCCAGCAGTTTCCAGGGCCGGGGGGAGCAGTACTTC. Amino acid sequence: CASSFQGRGEQYF.

This clone was counted only a few times. The chain is built from TRBV18 and TRBJ2-5, with TRBD2 identical over 7 bases. V was pared by 3 bases and J by 1 base, with 2 bases of the junction left unmatched. The CDR3 runs to 14 residues. CDR1 is KGHSH and CDR2 is LQKENI in the germline V gene. The CDR3 reads CASSPGGGQETQYF. Written as DNA, the CDR3 is TGTGCCAGCTCACCGGGCGGGGGCCAAGAGACCCAGTACTTC.

The chain uses TRBV5-1 and TRBJ2-2; the D gene is possibly TRBD1 (5 bases). Germline CDR1 and CDR2: SGHRS and YFSETQ. The CDR3 contains 13 residues. The V and J ends lost 2 bases and 7 bases respectively, with 9 bases between them. The CDR3 DNA reads as TGCGCCAGCAGCTTCAGGGTGCGCGGGGAGCTGTTTTTT. Amino acid sequence: CASSFRVRGELFF. Full variable domain (outside the CDR3, taken from reference TRBV5-1 and TRBJ2-2): KAGVTQTPRYLIKTRGQQVTLSCSPISGHRSVSWYQQTPGQGLQFLFEYFSETQRNKGNFPGRFSGRQFSNSRSEMNVSTLELGDSALYLCASSFRVRGELFFGEGSRLTVL.

This chain uses TRBV4-2 with TRBJ2-7, with 7 bases lining up with TRBD2. The J segment lost 3 bases and the V segment lost 2 bases, leaving 7 bases of the junction unmatched. This CDR3 comprises 15 residues. The germline gives CDR1 LGHNA, CDR2 YNFKEQ. The CDR3 coding sequence is TGTGCCAGCAGCCAACAAGAGACTAGCAGCTACGAGCAGTACTTC. Protein sequence: CASSQQETSSYEQYF.

The V call is TRBV5-1, the J call TRBJ2-3; 8 bases agree with TRBD2. CDR3 size: 17 residues. Germline V gives CDR1 SGHRS, CDR2 YFSETQ. J gave up 1 base and V 2 bases, and 9 bases lay outside the gene matches. CDR3 residues: CASSLKAGVAGTDTQYF. The CDR3 DNA follows: TGCGCCAGCAGCTTAAAAGCGGGAGTGGCTGGCACAGATACGCAGTATTTT.

Points on this clone: This sample also contains other DNA sequences that code for the same CDR3. The rearrangement links TRBV30 to TRBJ2-7, with TRBD2 matching over 10 bases. J lost 0 bases, V lost 1 base, and 0 bases had no gene match. CDR1 and CDR2 from the germline V gene are GTSNPN and SVGIG (reference sequence). The CDR3 has 14 residues. The CDR3 reads CAWSGTSGSYEQYF. In nucleotides, the CDR3 is TGTGCCTGGAGTGGGACTAGCGGCTCCTACGAGCAGTACTTC.

The chain has TRBV4-1 and TRBJ2-1; a weak D match, TRBD2 (6 bases). CDR1 is MGHRA and CDR2 is YSYEKL in the germline V gene. V gave up 3 bases and J gave up 1 base, with 16 bases separating them. The CDR3 extends over 17 amino acids. DNA for the CDR3: TGCGCCAGCAGCCATCCCGGAGGGATTTCTTCCTACAATGAGCAGTTCTTC. Translation gives CASSHPGGISSYNEQFF.

The chain has TRBV12-5 and TRBJ2-1; 11 bases are shared with TRBD2. V dropped 5 bases and J dropped 6; count of bases not matched to a gene: 6. This CDR3 spans 15 amino acids. Germline CDR1 LGHNT, CDR2 FRNRAP. CDR3: CASGPAGLAANEQFF. In nucleotides, the CDR3 is TGTGCTAGTGGTCCCGCGGGACTAGCGGCCAATGAGCAGTTCTTC.

The J gene is TRBJ1-2, the V gene TRBV5-1, with 7 bases identical to TRBD1. The junction had 8 bases not matched to a gene; V was cut back by 6 bases and J by 6 bases. Looked up from germline, CDR1 is SGHRS and CDR2 is YFSETQ. CDR3 length equals 13 residues. In nucleotides, the CDR3 is TGCGCCAGCAACTCTATACAGGGGCATGGCTACACCTTC. It specifies CASNSIQGHGYTF.

This clone was observed once. The genes are TRBV4-2 and TRBJ2-1; 10 nucleotides line up with TRBD1. Germline V lookup: CDR1 LGHNA, CDR2 YNFKEQ. Losses at the gene ends were 4 bases for V and 2 bases for J; bases not matched to a gene: 14. The CDR3 contains 19 residues. The CDR3 loop is CASSPWTGGAGRTYNEQFF. In DNA, the CDR3 is TGTGCCAGCAGCCCCTGGACAGGGGGGGCCGGGAGGACCTACAATGAGCAGTTCTTC.

The chain joins TRBV7-9 to TRBJ2-3, with 15 bases lining up with TRBD2. V dropped 4 bases and J dropped 4; count of bases not matched to a gene: 6. Germline CDR1 is SEHNR and CDR2 is FQNEAQ (reference sequence). CDR3 size: 17 residues. CDR3 sequence (DNA): TGTGCCAGCAGCTATGGACTAGCGGGAGGGCAGTCAGATACGCAGTATTTT. It yields the protein CASSYGLAGGQSDTQYF. Full variable domain (outside the CDR3, taken from reference TRBV7-9 and TRBJ2-3): DTGVSQNPRHKITKRGQNVTFRCDPISEHNRLYWYRQTLGQGPEFLTYFQNEAQLEKSRLLSDRFSAERPKGSFSTLEIQRTEQGDSAMYLCASSYGLAGGQSDTQYFGPGTRLTVL.

This rearrangement joins TRBV5-1 to TRBJ1-1; D possibly corresponds to TRBD1 (5 bases). The CDR3 is 15 amino acids. Looked up from germline, CDR1 is SGHRS and CDR2 is YFSETQ. Trimming cost V 6 bases and J 0 bases, with 15 bases left between them. The CDR3 nucleotides read TGCGCCAGCACCCGTCGACAGCCTATGAACACTGAAGCTTTCTTT. It encodes CASTRRQPMNTEAFF.

The gene calls are TRBV14 and TRBJ2-7; maybe TRBD1 (5 bases). This CDR3 is built from 14 residues. The V end was cut by 3 bases, the J end by 2 bases, with 11 bases between. CDR1 SGHDN and CDR2 FVKESK come from the germline V gene. The CDR3 sequence is CASSQIGRAYEQYF. For the CDR3, the DNA is TGTGCCAGCAGCCAGATCGGCAGGGCCTACGAGCAGTACTTC.

The genes are TRBV6-5 and TRBJ2-7, with 7 bases that match TRBD1. CDR1 and CDR2 (germline): MNHEY, SVGAGI. The CDR3 has 15 amino acids. The ends lost 4 bases at V and 3 bases at J; junction bases unmatched: 9. CDR3 DNA: TGTGCCAGCAGTTCAAGTGACAGGGCATTCTACGAGCAGTACTTC. Translating gives CASSSSDRAFYEQYF.